The rows below give T cell receptor beta chains drawn from one sample of a study of T cells after posttransplantation cyclophosphamide. Some clones are missing from TCRdb's copy, which holds only in-frame ones; the method was immunoSEQ multiplex PCR. The repertoire holds around 47,000 clones, with around 94% as singletons. The sequencing input was PBMCs. The receptors come from a woman aged 25 to 39 in good health and a related stem cell transplant donor. CDR3s include the opening cysteine and the closing phenylalanine or tryptophan. The order of the fields is J gene, V gene, CDR3 protein.

J gene: TRBJ1-2; V gene: TRBV5-8; CDR3 protein: CASSLMTGSYNYGYTF
J gene: TRBJ1-1; V gene: TRBV30; CDR3 protein: CAWRRDSTEAFF
J gene: TRBJ2-5; V gene: TRBV9; CDR3 protein: CASSVGTSAETQYF
J gene: TRBJ2-7; V gene: TRBV6-1; CDR3 protein: CASSQDSYYEQYF
J gene: TRBJ2-3; V gene: TRBV5-1; CDR3 protein: CASSINPQGSSTDTQYF
J gene: TRBJ1-6; V gene: TRBV9; CDR3 protein: CASSVGGSNSPLHF
J gene: TRBJ1-2; V gene: TRBV5-5; CDR3 protein: CASSYRDRGRGYTF
J gene: TRBJ1-1; V gene: TRBV28; CDR3 protein: CASRRGGSLTEAFF
J gene: TRBJ2-1; V gene: TRBV5-6; CDR3 protein: CASSVRSEQFF
J gene: TRBJ1-2; V gene: TRBV14; CDR3 protein: CASSHSQSFNYGYTF